Presented here are 18 T cell receptor beta chains from one specimen sequenced in a study of cytomegalovirus exposure and HLA in healthy donors. PCR amplification relied on 60 Vbeta primers (plus 13 Jbeta primers). Data came from immunoSEQ multiplex PCR; TCRdb stores just in-frame clones and leaves some out. Of roughly 110,000 clones in the sample, around 76% were seen once. The specimen sequenced was PBMCs. The receptors derive from a woman aged 45-59 years in good health and CMV-seropositive.

The chain is built from TRBV29-1 and TRBJ2-1, with D perhaps matching TRBD2 (7 bases). V gave up 4 bases and J gave up 5 bases, with 18 bases separating them. This CDR3 comprises 15 residues. CDR1 is SQVTM, CDR2 ANQGSEA, per germline. Written as DNA, the CDR3 is TGCAGCGTTGGTAGCCCGGGCGGGGGCAACAATGAGCAGTTCTTC. It specifies CSVGSPGGGNNEQFF.

This clone was seen just once. The chain uses TRBV5-1 and TRBJ2-3; TRBD2 matches at 10 bases. The junction had 9 bases not matched to a gene; V was cut back by 4 bases and J by 4 bases. This CDR3 comprises 16 residues. The germline V gene has CDR1 SGHRS and CDR2 YFSETQ. This CDR3 is CASSGGLAAAADTQYF. The CDR3 DNA sequence: TGCGCCAGCAGCGGTGGACTAGCGGCTGCCGCAGATACGCAGTATTTT.

V usage is TRBV19 and J usage is TRBJ2-3; D call uncertain. V was pared by 0 bases and J by 0 bases, with 4 bases between. This CDR3 region has 14 residues. Germline loops: CDR1 LNHDA, CDR2 SQIVND (reference sequence). CDR3 DNA: TGTGCCAGTAGTATAGATCAAAGCACAGATACGCAGTATTTT. As protein: CASSIDQSTDTQYF.

The chain combines TRBV19 with TRBJ1-1, with D uncertain. The CDR3 sequence is 13 residues long. Between the trimmed V and J ends, which lost 9 bases and 0 bases, there was a span of 11 bases. Germline CDR1 LNHDA, CDR2 SQIVND (reference sequence). The CDR3: CASSDRLNTEAFF. The CDR3 region has the DNA TGTGCCAGCAGCGACCGCTTGAACACTGAAGCTTTCTTT.

The rearrangement links TRBV27 to TRBJ2-7; 10 nucleotides align to TRBD1. The ends lost 0 bases at V and 1 base at J; junction bases unmatched: 3. Germline V lookup: CDR1 MNHEY, CDR2 SMNVEV (reference sequence). The CDR3 covers 16 residues. The CDR3 is CASSLSRDRGSYEQYF. The CDR3 DNA reads TGTGCCAGCAGTTTATCCCGGGACAGGGGATCCTACGAGCAGTACTTC.

The chain is built from TRBV5-1 and TRBJ2-1, with TRBD2 matching over 13 bases. J lost 0 bases, V lost 4 bases, and 10 bases had no gene match. The CDR3 has 19 amino acids. CDR1 is SGHRS, CDR2 YFSETQ, per germline. CDR3 in DNA: TGCGCCAGCAGCCCAAGGACTAGCGGGGGCCAGAGCTCCTACAATGAGCAGTTCTTC. Its protein product is CASSPRTSGGQSSYNEQFF.

There are a few counts of this clone. The genes are TRBV5-6 and TRBJ1-1; D perhaps matches TRBD1 (6 bases). V lost 2 bases and J lost 3, with 11 bases in between. Germline V gene sequence: CDR1 SGHDT, CDR2 YYEEEE. This CDR3 region has 14 residues. The CDR3 DNA is TGTGCCAGCAGCTTACAGGGCTTGGACACTGAAGCTTTCTTT. Translated: CASSLQGLDTEAFF. Full variable domain (missing parts from reference TRBV5-6 and TRBJ1-1): DAGVTQSPTHLIKTRGQQVTLRCSPKSGHDTVSWYQQALGQGPQFIFQYYEEEERQRGNFPDRFSGHQFPNYSSELNVNALLLGDSALYLCASSLQGLDTEAFFGQGTRLTVV.

This chain uses TRBV5-1 with TRBJ2-7; 9 positions agree with TRBD1. J lost 5 bases, V lost 4 bases, and 7 bases had no gene match. This CDR3 has 14 amino acids. The germline V gene encodes CDR1 SGHRS and CDR2 YFSETQ. This CDR3 reads CASSLGQGPDEQYF. CDR3 DNA: TGCGCCAGCAGCCTAGGACAGGGGCCCGACGAGCAGTACTTC.

This clone came up once. This chain connects TRBV5-1 to TRBJ2-7, with 8 bases identical to TRBD2. The length of the CDR3 is 15 residues. V shed 0 bases and J 5 bases; nucleotides not matched to a gene: 7. CDR1 is SGHRS and CDR2 is YFSETQ in the germline V gene. CDR3 sequence: CASSLVPTGGNEQYF. The CDR3 coding sequence is TGCGCCAGCAGCTTGGTGCCCACGGGGGGGAACGAGCAGTACTTC.

The chain carries TRBV9 and TRBJ2-3; 12 bases are shared with TRBD2. Germline assignment: CDR1 SGDLS and CDR2 YYNGEE. The CDR3 length is 16 residues. Unmatched junction bases numbered 6, after V lost 3 bases and J lost 4 bases. DNA of the CDR3: TGTGCCAGCAGCGCCTTACTAGCGGGGGGCCCAGATACGCAGTATTTT. This sequence encodes CASSALLAGGPDTQYF.

There are a few counts of this clone. The CDR3 DNA sequence: TGTGCCAGCAGCAGCCCATTTGAGACTCTATCAAGTGACGAGCAGTACTTC. Its protein product is CASSSPFETLSSDEQYF. This rearrangement joins TRBV5-6 to TRBJ2-7; D not certain. Germline V gene data show CDR1 as SGHDT and CDR2 as YYEEEE. With 4 bases removed from V and 5 bases from J, the gap between germline ends came to 25 bases. The CDR3 spans 17 residues.

The V gene is TRBV5-1, the J gene TRBJ2-1, with 9 positions matching TRBD1. Trimming cost V 3 bases and J 7 bases; bases outside gene matches: 8. The CDR3 consists of 15 residues. The germline V gene encodes CDR1 SGHRS and CDR2 YFSETQ. The CDR3 sequence is CASSSPRDRANEQFF. Written as DNA, the CDR3 is TGCGCCAGCAGCTCCCCTCGGGACAGGGCAAATGAGCAGTTCTTC.

This sequence joins TRBV4-2 and TRBJ1-1, with D uncertain. Germline CDR1 reads LGHNA; CDR2 reads YNFKEQ. The CDR3 has 16 residues. Trimming pared 1 base from V and 1 base from J, leaving 13 bases between. CDR3 sequence reads: CASSQAGDGRNTEAFF. The CDR3 DNA sequence: TGTGCCAGCAGCCAAGCGGGTGACGGAAGGAACACTGAAGCTTTCTTT.

The CDR3 DNA follows: TGTGCCAGCAGCCAAGGCCTCCCGGGGGGCCATGGTTCACCCCTCCACTTT. The encoded protein is CASSQGLPGGHGSPLHF. V and J are TRBV4-2 and TRBJ1-6, with D maybe TRBD1 (6 bases). There are 17 residues in the CDR3. Trimming pared 1 base from V and 9 bases from J, leaving 19 bases between. Germline loops: CDR1 LGHNA, CDR2 YNFKEQ.

The V and J genes are TRBV5-1 and TRBJ2-1, with D maybe TRBD1 (5 bases). CDR1 SGHRS and CDR2 YFSETQ come from the germline V gene. The CDR3 is 13 amino acids. V was shortened by 3 bases and J by 6 bases, with 10 bases between the two germline ends. CDR3 bases: TGCGCCAGCAGCTGGCGGCAGGGCAATGAGCAGTTCTTC. Translation gives CASSWRQGNEQFF.

This clone appeared a few times. The V and J genes are TRBV19 and TRBJ2-7; 8 bases align to TRBD2. V lost 3 bases, J lost 6 bases, and 10 bases stayed unmatched. The V gene's germline CDR1 is LNHDA and CDR2 SQIVND (reference sequence). The CDR3 has 15 residues. The CDR3 coding sequence is TGTGCCAGTAGTATCGGGGCCGGACTAGCACGCGAGCAGTACTTC. Translation: CASSIGAGLAREQYF.

CDR3: CASSFTGDYNSPLHF. In DNA, the CDR3 is TGTGCCAGCAGCTTTACAGGAGATTATAATTCACCCCTCCACTTT. The rearrangement links TRBV7-2 to TRBJ1-6, with a tentative D call TRBD1 (5 bases). This CDR3 region has 15 residues. CDR1 is SGHTA, CDR2 FQGNSA, per germline. Trimming removed 3 bases at V and 4 bases at J, with 10 bases between. The full variable domain, its missing parts supplied by reference TRBV7-2 and TRBJ1-6, is GAGVSQSPSNKVTEKGKDVELRCDPISGHTALYWYRQSLGQGLEFLIYFQGNSAPDKSGLPSDRFSAERTGGSVSTLTIQRTQQEDSAVYLCASSFTGDYNSPLHFGNGTRLTVT.

The V call is TRBV7-9, the J call TRBJ1-1, with a tentative D call TRBD1 (6 bases). This CDR3 has 15 amino acids. Deletions cut 1 base from V and 4 bases from J, with 13 bases between. In germline, CDR1 is SEHNR, CDR2 FQNEAQ (reference sequence). CDR3 loop: CASSLGGQGSTEAFF. The CDR3 DNA reads as TGTGCCAGCAGCTTAGGAGGCCAGGGGAGCACTGAAGCTTTCTTT.